What follows is one TCR beta chain and its context. The sample originates from a study of blood T cell repertoires in COVID-19. Overall study: COVID-19 samples collected from the United States, Italy and Spain covered acute and convalescent phases. Sample material is recorded as cDNA or gDNA derived from T cells, B-cell-depleted T cells, or PBMCs.

The CDR3 sequence is 14 residues long. Germline V lookup: CDR1 MNHEY, CDR2 SMNVEV (reference sequence). Trimming at V came to 5 bases and at J to 5 bases, leaving 6 bases not matched to a gene. Authors' methods: Cell counts per sample came from amplifying reference gene primers. Repertoires were generated with immunoSEQ multiplex PCR, while TCRdb's copy carries only in-frame clones and drops some. V, J and clone size are those of that table, while D and trimming were read from the DNA. The table includes roughly 200,000 clones, roughly nine tenths detected once. This TCR was sampled from a woman between 25 and 40 years old with active or convalescent COVID-19. Sequenced: peripheral blood. This chain uses TRBV27 with TRBJ1-1; TRBD1 aligns across 9 bases. CDR3 residues: CASSVRTGVTEAFF. The CDR3 DNA reads TGTGCCAGCAGTGTTAGGACAGGGGTAACTGAAGCTTTCTTT.